The clone carrying this T cell receptor (beta chain) has a handful of counts. The antigen is not known. Quantitative 5'-RACE with molecular barcodes was used to make the TCR beta libraries. TCRdb fed the 5' RACE reads into MiXCR, producing one record per CDR3 protein. The sample shows around 130,000 distinct CDR3 sequences, 15% to 20% of them seen only once. This sample stems from a study of CD8 T cells in ankylosing spondylitis. Findings and limits, study-wide: What appeared characteristic of ankylosing spondylitis blood was a TCR beta motif of several highly homologous variants. There was reportedly significant enrichment of clones that were disease-linked in matched ankylosing spondylitis synovial fluid.

Germline values: CDR1 DFQATT, CDR2 SNEGSKA (reference sequence). The ends were cut back, 6 bases at V and 0 bases at J, with 15 bases in the middle. The CDR3 is 15 residues long. The source is a male donor with ankylosing spondylitis. The sample consisted of blood, either unsorted or a sorted T cell fraction (not recorded which). The chain has TRBV20-1 and TRBJ1-5; no clear D. The CDR3 nucleotides are TGCAGTGCCGTCCCCCGGGTCCTTAGCAATCAGCCCCAGCATTTT. Amino acid sequence: CSAVPRVLSNQPQHF.